This T cell receptor (beta chain) was profiled in a study of cytomegalovirus exposure and HLA in healthy donors. The study's findings and limits: CMV antigen specificity of three CMV-associated chains was confirmed in vitro. Reportedly, HLA-A and HLA-B alleles of most subjects were accurately predicted from TCR beta. The authors later linked a missense DCLRE1C variant to TCR beta V- and J-gene trimming.

The length of the CDR3 is 19 residues. Trimming removed 4 bases at V and 4 bases at J, with 26 bases between. Germline V gives CDR1 MGHRA, CDR2 YSYEKL. Use of 60 Vbeta and 13 Jbeta primers characterized the PCR. Original methodology: Later analysis identified tens of millions of unique TCR beta chains, roughly 11 million shared. Data came from immunoSEQ multiplex PCR; TCRdb stores just in-frame clones and leaves some out. V and J calls and clone size are as listed in that table; D and trimming were resolved from the DNA. The profile shows roughly 160,000 clones, 80% to 85% of them singletons. Comment on this clone: Antigen specificity is unknown.

The material sequenced was PBMCs. The clonotype originates from a man under 40 in good health and CMV-seronegative. This sequence joins TRBV4-1 and TRBJ1-3; D may be TRBD1 (6 bases). DNA of the CDR3: TGCGCCAGCAGCCTAAGTTACCAATGGGGAGGGGGAAGAGGAAACACCATATATTTT. Amino acids: CASSLSYQWGGGRGNTIYF.